The 30 T cell receptor beta chains reported below all come from one sample, sequenced in a study of human T cells and chemical hapten exposure. Via MiXCR, TCRdb re-called the RACE reads, giving one row per CDR3 protein. The sample shows 270,000 or so distinct CDR3 sequences, approximately 8% of them seen only once. Time point: pre-sensitization, week 0. Treatment defined: therapeutic diphenylcyclopropenone sensitization with weekly scalp DPC. Sequencing used whole blood, obtained in connection with sensitization to the hapten diphenylcyclopropenone (DPC). The receptor set was obtained from a man between 18 and 29 years old with alopecia areata. Some clones in this sample may be carry-over from other donors' samples.

Concerning this clonotype itself: This may come from a read error, since a much larger clone is one base off. J is TRBJ2-7 and V is TRBV3-1; 7 bases agree with TRBD1. This CDR3 has 15 amino acids. After removal of 3 bases from V and 7 bases from J, the junction contained 12 bases not matched to a gene. Germline V gives CDR1 LGHDT, CDR2 YNNKEL (reference sequence). For the CDR3, the DNA is TGTGCCAGCAGCCATGGAAGTCGGACAGGCGGGGAGCAGTACTTC. It yields the protein CASSHGSRTGGEQYF.

This clonotype appeared once. A read error may explain this, as a much larger clone is one base away. Here the CDR3 reads CASRLNTRDSPLHF. CDR3 in DNA: TGTGCCAGCAGACTGAACACTAGGGATTCACCCCTCCACTTT. The V and J genes are TRBV12-3 or TRBV12-4 and TRBJ1-6; no firm D call. This CDR3 is 14 amino acids long. Trimming took 6 bases from V and 8 from J, leaving 14 bases between them.

The genes are TRBV11-2 and TRBJ2-3; 8 nucleotides align to TRBD2. With 2 bases clipped from V and 0 bases from J, the junction kept 4 bases outside the gene matches. The CDR3 runs to 16 residues. Per the germline V gene, CDR1 is SGHAT and CDR2 is FQNNGV. CDR3 sequence: CASSLSVAGSTDTQYF. In DNA form, the CDR3 reads TGTGCCAGCAGCTTATCGGTAGCGGGGAGCACAGATACGCAGTATTTT.

This clonotype was counted many times. J is TRBJ2-2 and V is TRBV6-2 or TRBV6-3; no firm D call. The germline V gene has CDR1 MNHEY and CDR2 SVGEGT. V lost 2 bases and J lost 4, with 11 bases in between. The CDR3 has 15 amino acids. The CDR3 reads CASSYREYRTGELFF. CDR3 coding DNA: TGTGCCAGCAGTTACAGGGAATATCGCACCGGGGAGCTGTTTTTT.

The chain joins TRBV6-6 to TRBJ2-1; 10 bases match TRBD2. Germline loops: CDR1 MNHNY, CDR2 SVGAGI (reference sequence). This CDR3 has 15 residues. J was trimmed by 6 bases and V by 2 bases; bases with no gene match: 4. The CDR3 coding sequence is TGTGCCAGCAGTTACGCTAGCGGGGGTAGCAATGAGCAGTTCTTC. Amino acid sequence: CASSYASGGSNEQFF.

This clonotype was observed a handful of times. V is TRBV5-1 and J is TRBJ2-5; 8 bases line up with TRBD2. Germline V gives CDR1 SGHRS, CDR2 YFSETQ. After removal of 5 bases from V and 1 base from J, the junction contained 7 bases not matched to a gene. The CDR3 spans 15 residues. CDR3 nucleotide sequence: TGCGCCAGCAGTTTCGCGGGGGGCCCCCAAGAGACCCAGTACTTC. This gives the protein CASSFAGGPQETQYF.

This clonotype came up many times. The V gene is TRBV5-4, the J gene TRBJ1-5; TRBD1 might be the D (5 bases). CDR3 size: 14 residues. Looked up from germline, CDR1 is SGHNT and CDR2 is YYREEE (reference sequence). The ends were cut back, 0 bases at V and 3 bases at J, with 7 bases in the middle. The CDR3 nucleotides read TGTGCCAGCAGCTTGGGGGGGGTCAATCAGCCCCAGCATTTT. As protein: CASSLGGVNQPQHF.

The V call is TRBV4-1, the J call TRBJ2-3; D is undetermined. Germline V CDR1 and CDR2: MGHRA, YSYEKL. V lost 1 base and J lost 3, with 23 bases in between. The CDR3 is 19 amino acids. Here the CDR3 reads CASSQGRLMKPEGTDTQYF. CDR3 coding DNA: TGCGCCAGCAGCCAAGGACGGTTGATGAAGCCAGAAGGAACAGATACGCAGTATTTT.

The V gene is TRBV7-3, the J gene TRBJ2-3; no clear D. V gave up 5 bases and J gave up 2 bases, with 11 bases separating them. CDR1 is SGHTA and CDR2 is FQGTGA in the germline V gene. The CDR3 loop spans 14 amino acids. CDR3 sequence: CASSANHHTDTQYF. For the CDR3, the DNA is TGTGCCAGCAGCGCAAACCACCACACAGATACGCAGTATTTT.

Turning to this clonotype: A much larger clone lies a single base off, so this may be a read error. The rearrangement uses TRBV12-3 or TRBV12-4 and TRBJ2-7; D perhaps matches TRBD1 (6 bases). CDR3 length: 13 residues. V gave up 5 bases and J gave up 5 bases, with 13 bases separating them. The CDR3 nucleotides read TGTGCCAGCAGTCGGGGACACATAGACGAGCAGTACTTC. Translated, it gives CASSRGHIDEQYF.

This clonotype was recorded a few times. This chain joins TRBV3-2 and TRBJ2-2; the table's D call TRBD1 went unverified against the DNA. TRBV3-2 is a known pseudogene. The CDR3 runs 20 residues. CDR3: CASSPTMNKDRGRRTGELFF. In DNA, the CDR3 is TGTGCCAGCAGCCCCACGATGAACAAAGACAGGGGGCGACGCACCGGGGAGCTGTTTTTT.

This clonotype came up a few times. The chain joins TRBV11-2 to TRBJ1-1; D is unresolved. This CDR3 has 12 residues. V gave up 0 bases and J gave up 11 bases, with 10 bases separating them. Germline V gene data show CDR1 as SGHAT and CDR2 as FQNNGV. In DNA form, the CDR3 reads TGTGCCAGCAGCTTAGACCAAGTTCGGGCTTTCTTT. Amino acids: CASSLDQVRAFF.

This clonotype was observed at least ten times. This chain joins TRBV6-5 and TRBJ2-1; 12 bases match TRBD2. The CDR3 totals 15 residues. Germline V lookup: CDR1 MNHEY, CDR2 SVGAGI. V was clipped by 5 bases and J by 4 bases; unmatched bases: 3. CDR3 residues: CASSQTSGGYNEQFF. The CDR3 DNA is TGTGCCAGCAGTCAAACTAGCGGGGGGTACAATGAGCAGTTCTTC.

This clonotype has at least ten counts. The V and J genes are TRBV29-1 and TRBJ1-5; weak D call: TRBD1 (6 bases). V was shortened by 6 bases and J by 6 bases, with 15 bases between the two germline ends. The length of the CDR3 is 13 residues. The germline CDR1 and CDR2 sequences are SQVTM and ANQGSEA. The CDR3 sequence: CSVGHREGQPQHF. DNA of the CDR3: TGCAGCGTCGGTCACAGGGAAGGTCAGCCCCAGCATTTT.

The V call is TRBV13, the J call TRBJ1-4; 9 bases match TRBD1. The junction had 8 bases not matched to a gene; V was cut back by 5 bases and J by 7 bases. The CDR3 spans 15 residues. Per the germline V gene, CDR1 is PRHDT and CDR2 is FYEKMQ (reference sequence). CDR3 protein: CASSNRDRVSEKLFF. The CDR3 coding sequence is TGTGCCAGCAGCAACCGGGACAGGGTGTCTGAAAAACTGTTTTTT. The full variable domain, completed using reference TRBV13 and TRBJ1-4, is AAGVIQSPRHLIKEKRETATLKCYPIPRHDTVYWYQQGPGQDPQFLISFYEKMQSDKGSIPDRFSAQQFSDYHSELNMSSLELGDSALYFCASSNRDRVSEKLFFGSGTQLSVL.

J is TRBJ2-1 and V is TRBV3-1; possibly TRBD1 for D (6 bases). V shed 1 base and J shed 6 bases, with 10 bases lying between them. The germline V gene encodes CDR1 LGHDT and CDR2 YNNKEL (reference sequence). The CDR3 length is 14 residues. CDR3 in amino acids: CASSQVRGGNEQFF. In DNA, the CDR3 is TGTGCCAGCAGCCAAGTTAGAGGGGGCAATGAGCAGTTCTTC.

This clonotype was recorded a few times. The chain combines TRBV27 with TRBJ1-4; D is undetermined. CDR1 is MNHEY and CDR2 is SMNVEV in the germline V gene (reference sequence). The V end was cut by 3 bases, the J end by 3 bases, with 11 bases between. This CDR3 is 15 amino acids long. DNA for the CDR3: TGTGCCAGCAGTTTCCTCACGGAGGCTAATGAAAAACTGTTTTTT. As protein: CASSFLTEANEKLFF.

This clonotype was observed a few times. The J gene is TRBJ2-2, the V gene TRBV4-1; the match to TRBD1 covers 7 bases. Per the germline V gene, CDR1 is MGHRA and CDR2 is YSYEKL. Losses at the gene ends were 2 bases for V and 2 bases for J; bases not matched to a gene: 8. The CDR3 totals 17 residues. The CDR3 nucleotides read TGCGCCAGCAGCCAAACAAATACAGGGGAAAACACCGGGGAGCTGTTTTTT. Its protein is CASSQTNTGENTGELFF.

The table lists this clonotype with a few counts. The V call is TRBV6-5, the J call TRBJ2-5; the match to TRBD2 covers 12 bases. Germline V gene data show CDR1 as MNHEY and CDR2 as SVGAGI. V lost 6 bases to trimming and J lost 4 bases; unmatched junction nucleotides: 3. This CDR3 region has 14 residues. The CDR3 sequence: CASRTTSGGETQYF. The DNA of the CDR3 is TGTGCCAGCAGGACGACTAGCGGGGGAGAGACCCAGTACTTC.

In its sample, this clonotype was seen many times. CDR3 DNA: TGTGCCAGCAGCTATGTTAGTCCTGAATGCTACACCTTC. Translating gives CASSYVSPECYTF. This sequence joins TRBV7-9 and TRBJ1-2; no firm D call. The CDR3 length is 13 residues. V was trimmed by 4 bases and J by 9 bases, leaving 15 bases between them. Germline CDR1 and CDR2: SEHNR and FQNEAQ (reference sequence).

There are many counts of this clonotype. The chain employs TRBV7-9 and TRBJ2-2; 10 positions agree with TRBD1. Germline V lookup: CDR1 SEHNR, CDR2 FQNEAQ (reference sequence). The CDR3 contains 15 residues. The V gene end was trimmed by 4 bases and the J gene end by 4 bases; junction bases not matched to a gene: 3. DNA for the CDR3: TGTGCCAGCAGCTCCCGGACAGGGGGCACCGGGGAGCTGTTTTTT. Translated: CASSSRTGGTGELFF.

This chain connects TRBV12-3 or TRBV12-4 to TRBJ2-4; maybe TRBD2 (6 bases). V lost 2 bases, J lost 7 bases, and 18 bases lay in between. This CDR3 is 16 amino acids long. The DNA for the CDR3 is TGTGCCAGCAGTTTAAGATATCGGGAGAAGTATAACATTCAGTACTTC. Translated, it gives CASSLRYREKYNIQYF.

This clonotype was detected only a few times. The CDR3 loop reads CASSQQPERIETQYF. Here the CDR3 DNA reads TGTGCCAGCAGCCAACAACCTGAGCGGATAGAGACCCAGTACTTC. The V gene is TRBV7-2, the J gene TRBJ2-5; the D gene is possibly TRBD2 (5 bases). CDR1 and CDR2 from the germline V gene are SGHTA and FQGNSA. Trimming pared 5 bases from V and 4 bases from J, leaving 17 bases between. The CDR3 covers 15 residues.

About this clonotype itself: At one boundary the junction diverges from the germline segment, which might be a read error. The J gene is TRBJ1-5, the V gene TRBV29-1, with 9 positions matching TRBD1. The germline V gene encodes CDR1 SQVTM and CDR2 ANQGSEA. The CDR3 is 15 residues long. CDR3 sequence: CSAGQGRYSNQPKHF. CDR3 DNA: TGCAGCGCCGGACAGGGGAGGTATAGCAATCAGCCCAAGCATTTT.

V usage is TRBV2 and J usage is TRBJ2-7, with TRBD1 matching 7 bases. After removal of 8 bases from V and 0 bases from J, the junction contained 7 bases not matched to a gene. The CDR3 spans 14 residues. Germline assignment: CDR1 SNHLY and CDR2 FYNNEI. In nucleotides, the CDR3 is TGTGCCAGCGTTGGGACAGAGGACTCCTACGAGCAGTACTTC. Residues: CASVGTEDSYEQYF.

This clonotype was detected ten times or more. This rearrangement joins TRBV6-2 or TRBV6-3 to TRBJ2-7, with D tentatively TRBD2 (5 bases). Germline V gives CDR1 MNHEY, CDR2 SVGEGT. V dropped 6 bases and J dropped 7 bases, with 19 bases sitting between them. This CDR3 spans 14 amino acids. In DNA form, the CDR3 reads TGTGCCAGCAGAGAGACAAGGGATGGGAGAGAGCAGTACGTC. Translated, it gives CASRETRDGREQYV.

This clonotype has more than one count but fewer than ten. The chain recombines TRBV28 with TRBJ1-5; no clear D. The CDR3 is 11 amino acids. Germline V gene lookup returns CDR1 MDHEN and CDR2 SYDVKM. The germline V and J ends were trimmed by 6 bases and 11 bases, with 11 bases remaining between them. The DNA for the CDR3 is TGTGCCAGCAGCCCCTTTAAGGCCCAGCATTTT. Protein: CASSPFKAQHF.

The gene calls are TRBV5-1 and TRBJ1-6; D ambiguous. Per germline, CDR1 SGHRS and CDR2 YFSETQ. CDR3 length: 15 residues. V was trimmed by 2 bases and J by 7 bases, leaving 13 bases between them. This CDR3 is CASSLGYALNSPLHF. As DNA, the CDR3 is TGCGCCAGCAGCTTAGGATATGCACTGAATTCACCCCTCCACTTT. Looking up the rest from reference TRBV5-1 and TRBJ1-6 gives the full variable domain: KAGVTQTPRYLIKTRGQQVTLSCSPISGHRSVSWYQQTPGQGLQFLFEYFSETQRNKGNFPGRFSGRQFSNSRSEMNVSTLELGDSALYLCASSLGYALNSPLHFGNGTRLTVT.

The chain combines TRBV5-1 with TRBJ2-5; 7 bases are a match to TRBD1. The CDR3 has 14 residues. V lost 6 bases to trimming and J lost 3 bases; unmatched junction nucleotides: 8. Germline CDR1 reads SGHRS; CDR2 reads YFSETQ. The CDR3 nucleotides are TGCGCCAGCACCGCGAACAGGGGAGAAGAGACCCAGTACTTC. Its protein is CASTANRGEETQYF. Drawing the rest from reference TRBV5-1 and TRBJ2-5, the complete variable domain is KAGVTQTPRYLIKTRGQQVTLSCSPISGHRSVSWYQQTPGQGLQFLFEYFSETQRNKGNFPGRFSGRQFSNSRSEMNVSTLELGDSALYLCASTANRGEETQYFGPGTRLLVL.

The table lists this clonotype with a few counts. This chain joins TRBV7-9 and TRBJ1-2; unclear D gene. Germline-derived CDR1 and CDR2 are SEHNR and FQNEAQ (reference sequence). Trimming left V 5 bases short and J 4 bases short, with 17 bases between. There are 15 residues in the CDR3. CDR3 in amino acids: CASSGSDILSYGYTF. CDR3 sequence (DNA): TGTGCCAGCAGCGGTAGCGACATTCTCTCCTATGGCTACACCTTC.